The rows below give T cell receptor beta chains drawn from one sample of a study of CD8 T cells in Susac syndrome. MiXCR, applied by TCRdb to the immunoSEQ multiplex PCR reads, yields one record per CDR3 protein. In the table there are about 300,000 distinct CDR3 sequences, 85% of which are singletons. Sequencing used CD8+ T cells from PBMCs. Receptors originate from a human donor with multiple sclerosis. Both conserved end residues are part of each CDR3. D genes are given only for firm matches. Clone size is stated in some rows and not others, as once, few, many or a class when expanded.

clone size	CDR3 length	D gene	V gene	J gene	CDR3 DNA	CDR3 protein
.	15	TRBD2	TRBV4-3	TRBJ2-7	TGCGCCAGCAGCCAAGATGCGGGGGAACAATACGAGCAGTACTTC	CASSQDAGEQYEQYF
.	16	TRBD1	TRBV5-6	TRBJ1-4	TGTGCCAGCAGCTTGTTTCGGAGGGGACAGGGCATTAAACTGTTTTTT	CASSLFRRGQGIKLFF
.	14	.	TRBV12-3/TRBV12-4	TRBJ1-4	TGTGCCAGCAGTTTAGGACAGCTTAATGAAAAACTGTTTTTT	CASSLGQLNEKLFF
.	17	TRBD1	TRBV11-2	TRBJ2-3	TGTGCCAGCAGCTCGACAACAGGGGGACACGGCACAGATACGCAGTATTTT	CASSSTTGGHGTDTQYF
.	16	TRBD1	TRBV13	TRBJ2-7	TGTGCCAGCAGCTTAGGCTTGACAGGGGAATTTTACGAGCAGTACTTC	CASSLGLTGEFYEQYF
.	16	.	TRBV27	TRBJ2-3	TGTGCCAGCAGTTTCCTGAGTTTTGCGAGCACAGATACGCAGTATTTT	CASSFLSFASTDTQYF
.	16	.	TRBV2	TRBJ2-1	TGTGCCAGCAGGTCCGGGACTCTGGGATCCTACAATGAGCAGTTCTTC	CASRSGTLGSYNEQFF
few	16	TRBD1	TRBV7-6	TRBJ1-2	TGTGCCAGCAGCTTAGGGGAGGGACAGGGGAGAGATGGCTACACCTTC	CASSLGEGQGRDGYTF
.	9	.	TRBV20-1	TRBJ1-1	TGCAGTGCTAGGGGTGAAGCTTTCTTT	CSARGEAFF
many	17	TRBD1	TRBV11-2	TRBJ2-7	TGTGCCAGCAGCTTAGGGACAGGGGGCGAAAGCTCCTACGAGCAGTACTTC	CASSLGTGGESSYEQYF
.	18	TRBD2	TRBV6-2/TRBV6-3	TRBJ2-1	TGTGCCAGCAGTTACGTCCTAGCGGGAGCCAGCTCCTACAATGAGCAGTTCTTC	CASSYVLAGASSYNEQFF
.	13	.	TRBV5-6	TRBJ2-1	TGTGCCAGCAGCCTCAACTACAACAATGAGCAGTTCTTC	CASSLNYNNEQFF
.	16	TRBD1	TRBV7-9	TRBJ2-7	TGTGCCAGCAGCTTCGCCCGACAGGGTCGAGAGTACGAGCAGTACTTC	CASSFARQGREYEQYF
.	13	.	TRBV28	TRBJ1-2	TGTGCCAGCAGTTTGTGGCTGTTCTATGGCTACACCTTC	CASSLWLFYGYTF
.	15	.	TRBV2	TRBJ2-1	TGTGCCAGCAGTGATTATCTACCGAAATACAATGAGCAGTTCTTC	CASSDYLPKYNEQFF
.	16	TRBD1	TRBV20-1	TRBJ1-5	TGCAGTGCTAGGGGACAGAAACGATATAGCAATCAGCCCCAGCATTTT	CSARGQKRYSNQPQHF
.	12	.	TRBV19	TRBJ1-1	TGTGCCAGTTACTGGGGCGGCACTGAAGCTTTCTTT	CASYWGGTEAFF
once	13	.	TRBV4-3	TRBJ2-1	TGCGCCAGCAGCCTGGCACAGGACAATGAGCAGTTCTTC	CASSLAQDNEQFF
few	15	.	TRBV28	TRBJ2-7	TGTGCCAGCAGTCCCACGGGAAGCGGGCATTACGAGCAGTACTTC	CASSPTGSGHYEQYF
few	12	.	TRBV30	TRBJ2-7	TGTGCCTGGAGTGGGGGGACCTACGAGCAGTACTTC	CAWSGGTYEQYF
.	15	.	TRBV14	TRBJ2-1	TGTGCCAGCAGCCGGCAGACTAGTCTCTACAATGAGCAGTTCTTC	CASSRQTSLYNEQFF
.	18	.	TRBV6-5	TRBJ1-1	TGTGCCAGCAGTTATTACGCAACGGCAGGGGAGTTGGGCACTGAAGCTTTCTTT	CASSYYATAGELGTEAFF
.	15	TRBD1	TRBV6-2/TRBV6-3	TRBJ1-2	TGTGCCAGCAGTTCAGAGGGACAGGGGGCCTATGGCTACACCTTC	CASSSEGQGAYGYTF
.	11	.	TRBV19	TRBJ1-1	TGTGCCAGTACTAGGGGGGCTGAAGCTTTCTTT	CASTRGAEAFF
.	15	TRBD1	TRBV20-1	TRBJ2-7	TGCAGTGCTAAACAACCGGGACAGGGGCCGGGCGAGCAGTACTTC	CSAKQPGQGPGEQYF
.	14	.	TRBV19	TRBJ1-1	TGTGCCAGTAGTATGCGCGGGAGTTGGACTGAAGCTTTCTTT	CASSMRGSWTEAFF
.	14	.	TRBV5-6	TRBJ2-7	TGTGCCAGCAGCTTCGTCTACAATTCCTACGAGCAGTACTTC	CASSFVYNSYEQYF
.	13	.	TRBV6-2/TRBV6-3	TRBJ1-2	TGTGCCAGCACGCGCACAGTCCTCTATGGCTACACCTTC	CASTRTVLYGYTF
.	16	.	TRBV28	TRBJ2-1	TGTGCCAGCAGTTTCGTCGCGGGTAACTACTACAATGAGCAGTTCTTC	CASSFVAGNYYNEQFF
once	18	TRBD2	TRBV7-9	TRBJ2-7	TGTGCCAGCAGCGGGGCAGGGGGACTAGCGGGAGACTCCTACGAGCAGTACTTC	CASSGAGGLAGDSYEQYF
once	12	.	TRBV9	TRBJ2-7	TGTGCCAGCAGCGCCGGGATGACGGAGCAGTACTTC	CASSAGMTEQYF
.	14	.	TRBV28	TRBJ2-4	TGTGCCAGCAGTGCCTGGACAGTAAGGAACATTCAGTACTTC	CASSAWTVRNIQYF
.	14	TRBD1	TRBV28	TRBJ1-2	TGTGCCAGCAGTTTAATTCCAGGGGGCGATGGCTACACCTTC	CASSLIPGGDGYTF
.	14	.	TRBV6-5	TRBJ1-4	TGTGCCAGCAGGCCTCAGGGAACCAATGAAAAACTGTTTTTT	CASRPQGTNEKLFF
.	15	.	TRBV28	TRBJ1-4	TGTGCCAGCAGTTGGGGGCACGGCGCTAATGAAAAACTGTTTTTT	CASSWGHGANEKLFF
.	18	TRBD2	TRBV4-3	TRBJ2-4	TGCGCCAGCAGCCAGGGGACTAGCGGGAAGATAGCCAAAAACATTCAGTACTTC	CASSQGTSGKIAKNIQYF
.	14	.	TRBV20-1	TRBJ1-1	TGCAGTGCTAGAGATCTGGGGACGGAAACTGAAGCTTTCTTT	CSARDLGTETEAFF
few	14	.	TRBV6-5	TRBJ2-1	TGTGCCAGCAGTTACTCGGAGGGGAACAATGAGCAGTTCTTC	CASSYSEGNNEQFF
.	16	TRBD2	TRBV27	TRBJ2-1	TGTGCCAGCAGCCGCGGGGCTAGCGGGAGTAACAATGAGCAGTTCTTC	CASSRGASGSNNEQFF
once	12	.	TRBV29-1	TRBJ2-7	TGCAGCGTTGAAGGCGACTCCCGAGAGCAGTACTTC	CSVEGDSREQYF
.	15	TRBD1	TRBV20-1	TRBJ2-3	TGCAGTGCCGGAGAGCGGGACAGGGGCACAGATACGCAGTATTTT	CSAGERDRGTDTQYF
.	15	TRBD1	TRBV2	TRBJ1-2	TGTGCCAGCAGTGAATTTCAGGGGGGCGACTATGGCTACACCTTC	CASSEFQGGDYGYTF
.	14	TRBD1	TRBV5-8	TRBJ2-1	TGTGCCAGCACCCGGGACAGAGCCTACGATGAGCAGTTCTTC	CASTRDRAYDEQFF
.	16	.	TRBV4-1	TRBJ2-5	TGCGCCAGCAGCCAAGATCAAGGACGCCTGGGGGAGACCCAGTACTTC	CASSQDQGRLGETQYF
once	17	TRBD2	TRBV7-2	TRBJ2-1	TGTGCCAGCGAACACCTGGGGGGGTCCTCCTCCTACAATGAGCAGTTCTTC	CASEHLGGSSSYNEQFF
.	18	.	TRBV6-2/TRBV6-3	TRBJ1-5	TGTGCCAGCAGTTACTACCAGGAAGAGGCCTATAGCAATCAGCCCCAGCATTTT	CASSYYQEEAYSNQPQHF
.	15	TRBD2	TRBV30	TRBJ2-7	TGTGCCTGGAGTGAATTTAGCGGGAGAGCCTACGAGCAGTACTTC	CAWSEFSGRAYEQYF
.	15	TRBD1	TRBV5-1	TRBJ1-5	TGCGCCAGCAGCTTAGGGACAGGGGATTATCAGCCCCAGCATTTT	CASSLGTGDYQPQHF
.	16	TRBD2	TRBV4-3	TRBJ2-1	TGCGCCAGCAGCCAAGGGACTAGCGGGAGTAAGAATGAGCAGTTCTTC	CASSQGTSGSKNEQFF
.	15	.	TRBV19	TRBJ2-1	TGTGCCAGTAGTATTGTAGTTGGCGCCTACAATGAGCAGTTCTTC	CASSIVVGAYNEQFF